These 31 T cell receptor beta chains were all obtained from the same sample, sequenced in a study of blood T cell repertoires in COVID-19. TCRdb's table, derived via immunoSEQ multiplex PCR, lists solely in-frame clones and lacks some. Of a few hundred thousand clones listed, around 85% were seen once; the top ten hold 6.2%. The sequencing input was peripheral blood. The source of these receptors is a man between 60 and 70 years old with acute or convalescent COVID-19.

This chain links TRBV20-1 with TRBJ2-5; 8 nucleotides agree with TRBD2. The V segment lost 3 bases and the J segment 7 bases; nucleotides outside the gene matches: 10. The CDR3 has 14 amino acids. Germline V gives CDR1 DFQATT, CDR2 SNEGSKA (reference sequence). The CDR3 sequence is CSASGSGASGTQYF. The CDR3 DNA reads as TGCAGTGCTAGTGGTAGCGGGGCTTCTGGGACCCAGTACTTC.

The chain combines TRBV5-1 with TRBJ1-4; TRBD1 matches at 7 bases. CDR3 length: 14 residues. J gave up 10 bases and V 5 bases, and 11 bases lay outside the gene matches. Germline CDR1 SGHRS, CDR2 YFSETQ. Here the CDR3 reads CASSPGTALGKLFF. For the CDR3, the DNA is TGCGCCAGCAGTCCCGGGACAGCGCTTGGAAAACTGTTTTTT.

V usage is TRBV15 and J usage is TRBJ2-1; TRBD2 might be the D (5 bases). From germline, CDR1 is LNHNV and CDR2 YYDKDF (reference sequence). The V end was cut by 0 bases, the J end by 6 bases, with 12 bases between. The CDR3 spans 15 residues. CDR3 bases: TGTGCCACCAGCAGAGAGCAGCTAGCAAGCAATGAGCAGTTCTTC. It translates to CATSREQLASNEQFF. Looking up the rest from reference TRBV15 and TRBJ2-1 gives the full variable domain: DAMVIQNPRYQVTQFGKPVTLSCSQTLNHNVMYWYQQKSSQAPKLLFHYYDKDFNNEADTPDNFQSRRPNTSFCFLDIRSPGLGDTAMYLCATSREQLASNEQFFGPGTRLTVL.

The V and J genes are TRBV2 and TRBJ1-4; 9 positions match TRBD1. The CDR3 totals 14 residues. From germline, CDR1 is SNHLY and CDR2 FYNNEI. Unmatched junction bases numbered 8, after V lost 7 bases and J lost 8 bases. The CDR3 nucleotides read TGTGCCAGCACTTGGGACAGGGAGGTGGAAAAACTGTTTTTT. Protein product: CASTWDREVEKLFF.

The chain's CDR3 is CASSPWGGLDYGYTF. CDR3 bases: TGTGCCAGCAGCCCCTGGGGGGGTTTGGACTATGGCTACACCTTC. The chain couples TRBV7-2 to TRBJ1-2, with D possibly matching TRBD1 (5 bases). This CDR3 is built from 15 residues. Looked up from germline, CDR1 is SGHTA and CDR2 is FQGNSA. V was trimmed by 5 bases and J by 3 bases, leaving 16 bases between them.

This sequence joins TRBV6-2 or TRBV6-3 and TRBJ1-5; D ambiguous. This CDR3 is 16 amino acids long. In germline, CDR1 is MNHEY, CDR2 SVGEGT. The V end was cut by 2 bases, the J end by 0 bases, with 11 bases between. CDR3 residues: CASSYGSVYSNQPQHF. The CDR3 region has the DNA TGTGCCAGCAGTTACGGCAGCGTGTATAGCAATCAGCCCCAGCATTTT.

For this clone: Other nucleotide sequences from this sample produce the same CDR3. This chain uses TRBV6-1 with TRBJ1-1; D unresolved. Per the germline V gene, CDR1 is MNHNS and CDR2 is SASEGT. CDR3 length: 13 residues. The V and J ends lost 0 bases and 4 bases respectively, with 6 bases between them. CDR3 bases: TGTGCCAGCAGTGAAGCACGGGGCACTGAAGCTTTCTTT. It translates to CASSEARGTEAFF.

The chain combines TRBV28 with TRBJ1-6; TRBD1 matches 7 bases. The J segment lost 11 bases and the V segment lost 6 bases, leaving 13 bases of the junction unmatched. CDR1 MDHEN and CDR2 SYDVKM come from the germline V gene. CDR3 size: 15 residues. CDR3 nucleotides: TGTGCCAGCAGCACGGGACAGAGGGGGATGACACCCCTCCACTTT. Its protein is CASSTGQRGMTPLHF.

The chain uses TRBV11-2 and TRBJ2-3; D not certain. V was trimmed by 5 bases and J by 4 bases, leaving 13 bases between them. The CDR3 is 14 amino acids. Per germline, CDR1 SGHAT and CDR2 FQNNGV. Here the CDR3 reads CASSRMVEADTQYF. The CDR3 DNA reads as TGTGCCAGCAGCCGGATGGTCGAGGCAGATACGCAGTATTTT. The full variable domain, in which reference TRBV11-2 and TRBJ2-3 provide the parts outside the CDR3, is EAGVAQSPRYKIIEKRQSVAFWCNPISGHATLYWYQQILGQGPKLLIQFQNNGVVDDSQLPKDRFSAERLKGVDSTLKIQPAKLEDSAVYLCASSRMVEADTQYFGPGTRLTVL.

The chain couples TRBV7-3 to TRBJ1-2; 10 bases map to TRBD1. J lost 10 bases, V lost 2 bases, and 16 bases had no gene match. Germline V gene data show CDR1 as SGHTA and CDR2 as FQGTGA. This CDR3 comprises 17 residues. The CDR3 region is CASSLLGQGGDTRDYTF. DNA of the CDR3: TGTGCCAGCAGCTTATTAGGACAGGGGGGAGATACGAGGGACTACACCTTC.

The chain is built from TRBV18 and TRBJ2-1; the D gene is possibly TRBD1 (6 bases). CDR1 is KGHSH, CDR2 LQKENI, per germline. V was shortened by 2 bases and J by 8 bases, with 10 bases between the two germline ends. The CDR3 is 13 amino acids. CDR3 sequence: CASSPAYRDEQFF. CDR3 coding DNA: TGTGCCAGCTCACCAGCCTACAGGGATGAGCAGTTCTTC.

As regards this clone: This sample also contains other DNA sequences that code for the same CDR3. The CDR3 here is CAWNMNTEAFF. Written as DNA, the CDR3 is TGTGCCTGGAATATGAACACTGAAGCTTTCTTT. The V and J genes are TRBV30 and TRBJ1-1; D remains ambiguous. This CDR3 is 11 amino acids long. The V end was cut by 4 bases, the J end by 0 bases, with 3 bases between. Germline lookup yields CDR1 GTSNPN and CDR2 SVGIG (reference sequence).

The chain is built from TRBV28 and TRBJ2-2; 9 bases match TRBD2. Unmatched junction bases numbered 15, after V lost 5 bases and J lost 2 bases. Per germline, CDR1 MDHEN and CDR2 SYDVKM. This CDR3 region has 19 residues. CDR3 sequence: CASSPFRRASGDNTGELFF. In DNA form, the CDR3 reads TGTGCCAGCAGTCCCTTTAGGCGGGCTAGCGGGGATAACACCGGGGAGCTGTTTTTT.

The V gene is TRBV5-6, the J gene TRBJ1-2; D is unclear. Trimming pared 0 bases from V and 7 bases from J, leaving 19 bases between. The CDR3 runs 16 residues. Germline V gives CDR1 SGHDT, CDR2 YYEEEE. The chain's CDR3 is CASSLDRTGNEVGYTF. In nucleotides, the CDR3 is TGTGCCAGCAGCTTGGATAGGACCGGGAACGAAGTTGGCTACACCTTC.

The chain carries TRBV9 and TRBJ1-1, with D possibly TRBD1 on 6 matching bases. CDR3 length: 13 residues. V was shortened by 3 bases and J by 8 bases, with 14 bases between the two germline ends. CDR1 is SGDLS, CDR2 YYNGEE, per germline. The CDR3 sequence: CASSDQNRVEAFF. The CDR3 DNA sequence: TGTGCCAGCAGCGACCAAAACAGGGTGGAAGCTTTCTTT. The full variable domain, rest sourced from reference TRBV9 and TRBJ1-1, is DSGVTQTPKHLITATGQRVTLRCSPRSGDLSVYWYQQSLDQGLQFLIQYYNGEERAKGNILERFSAQQFPDLHSELNLSSLELGDSALYFCASSDQNRVEAFFGQGTRLTVV.

V usage is TRBV9 and J usage is TRBJ2-1, with 7 bases aligning to TRBD2. The CDR3 totals 14 residues. Trimming cost V 2 bases and J 9 bases; bases outside gene matches: 8. The germline gives CDR1 SGDLS, CDR2 YYNGEE. CDR3 sequence reads: CASSVSSGNSEQFF. For the CDR3, the DNA is TGTGCCAGCAGCGTCTCCAGCGGGAATAGTGAGCAGTTCTTC.

The chain uses TRBV28 and TRBJ2-1, with D possibly matching TRBD1 (6 bases). There are 17 residues in the CDR3. In germline, CDR1 is MDHEN, CDR2 SYDVKM. V was trimmed by 4 bases and J by 2 bases, leaving 18 bases between them. DNA of the CDR3: TGTGCCAGCAGTTCCCGGCCGGGCAGGGGTCCCTACAATGAGCAGTTCTTC. It translates to CASSSRPGRGPYNEQFF.

The chain joins TRBV6-2 or TRBV6-3 to TRBJ2-7; 11 bases match TRBD2. This CDR3 is built from 14 residues. In germline, CDR1 is MNHEY, CDR2 SVGEGT. Germline trimming cut 6 bases from V and 6 bases from J; bases unmatched to any gene: 7. The DNA for the CDR3 is TGTGCCAGCAGCCCTACCGGGACTAGCGGCGAGCAGTACTTC. Protein product: CASSPTGTSGEQYF.

The chain has TRBV5-6 and TRBJ1-2; 8 positions match TRBD1. CDR3 size: 14 residues. V gave up 4 bases and J gave up 7 bases; unmatched junction bases: 9. Looked up from germline, CDR1 is SGHDT and CDR2 is YYEEEE. CDR3: CASSTPGQEGGYTF. DNA for the CDR3: TGTGCCAGCAGCACCCCGGGACAGGAAGGTGGCTACACCTTC.

The chain is built from TRBV15 and TRBJ2-3; 7 nucleotides agree with TRBD2. The CDR3 covers 17 residues. The germline V gene has CDR1 LNHNV and CDR2 YYDKDF (reference sequence). V lost 1 base and J lost 2; bases outside the gene matches: 9. CDR3 coding DNA: TGTGCCACCAGCAGAGGTGGGAGGGAAGATGACACAGATACGCAGTATTTT. This encodes CATSRGGREDDTDTQYF.

V gene TRBV4-3 combines with J gene TRBJ2-2, with TRBD1 identical over 7 bases. Germline trimming cut 4 bases from V and 1 base from J; bases unmatched to any gene: 6. The length of the CDR3 is 16 residues. CDR1 LGHNA and CDR2 YSLEER come from the germline V gene. The CDR3 protein is CASSLRTGGNTGELFF. The CDR3 DNA reads as TGCGCCAGCAGCCTTCGGACAGGAGGGAACACCGGGGAGCTGTTTTTT.

The chain combines TRBV28 with TRBJ2-7; 12 bases map to TRBD2. The CDR3 runs to 15 residues. Unmatched junction bases numbered 4, after V lost 7 bases and J lost 0 bases. In germline, CDR1 is MDHEN, CDR2 SYDVKM. The CDR3 region is CASTLTSGSSYEQYF. CDR3 nucleotides: TGTGCCAGCACCCTGACTAGCGGGAGCTCCTACGAGCAGTACTTC.

V is TRBV2 and J is TRBJ2-7; 7 bases align to TRBD2. CDR3 size: 15 residues. CDR1 SNHLY and CDR2 FYNNEI come from the germline V gene. Germline trimming cut 2 bases from V and 2 bases from J; bases unmatched to any gene: 6. The CDR3 DNA sequence: TGTGCCAGCAGTGAACTGCTAGCGGTTACCTACGAGCAGTACTTC. Protein sequence: CASSELLAVTYEQYF.

The chain joins TRBV20-1 to TRBJ2-7, with D unclear. The CDR3 sequence is 11 residues long. The V end lost 3 bases, the J end lost 3 bases, and 6 bases lay between the germline ends. CDR1 is DFQATT and CDR2 is SNEGSKA in the germline V gene (reference sequence). In DNA, the CDR3 is TGCAGTGCTAGTTACGGCTACGAGCAGTACTTC. This translates into CSASYGYEQYF.

The V and J genes are TRBV19 and TRBJ2-2, with 7 bases fitting TRBD1. Germline CDR1 is LNHDA and CDR2 is SQIVND (reference sequence). Trimming took 0 bases from V and 6 from J; bases not matched to a gene: 7. This CDR3 region has 16 residues. CDR3 loop: CASSIERGRGPGELFF. The CDR3 DNA follows: TGTGCCAGTAGTATAGAAAGGGGGCGCGGGCCCGGGGAGCTGTTTTTT.

CDR3: CASSLLDGTYNEQFF. The CDR3 DNA follows: TGCGCCAGCAGTCTCTTGGACGGGACCTACAATGAGCAGTTCTTC. The chain carries TRBV23-1 and TRBJ2-1; D possibly corresponds to TRBD2 (5 bases). TRBV23-1 is an ORF, with its function uncertain. The CDR3 sequence is 15 residues long. Trimming cost V 4 bases and J 2 bases, with 12 bases left between them.

This clone was seen only once. The V and J genes are TRBV11-2 and TRBJ2-3, with TRBD2 matching 7 bases. This CDR3 comprises 14 residues. V lost 3 bases and J lost 5; bases outside the gene matches: 5. CDR1 SGHAT and CDR2 FQNNGV come from the germline V gene. The CDR3 bases are TGTGCCAGCAGCTTGGGGCTAGCGGTAGATACGCAGTATTTT. Translating it yields CASSLGLAVDTQYF.

The gene calls are TRBV29-1 and TRBJ2-7, with D maybe TRBD2 (6 bases). The CDR3 sequence is 13 residues long. V dropped 4 bases and J dropped 4 bases, with 14 bases sitting between them. Germline CDR1 is SQVTM and CDR2 is ANQGSEA. The CDR3 loop is CSVALAGWYEQYF. The DNA of the CDR3 is TGCAGCGTTGCCCTTGCGGGATGGTACGAGCAGTACTTC.

The V and J genes are TRBV6-5 and TRBJ2-1; TRBD2 might be the D (6 bases). The ends were cut back, 5 bases at V and 2 bases at J, with 13 bases in the middle. The CDR3 covers 15 residues. From germline, CDR1 is MNHEY and CDR2 SVGAGI. The CDR3 DNA reads as TGTGCCAGCAGTAAGATAGCGGAACCCTACAATGAGCAGTTCTTC. Amino acids: CASSKIAEPYNEQFF.

CDR3 DNA: TGTGCCAGCAGTGAACGGTCAGGGACCTACGAGCAGTACTTC. Its protein is CASSERSGTYEQYF. The chain uses TRBV2 and TRBJ2-7; D possibly corresponds to TRBD1 (5 bases). Looked up from germline, CDR1 is SNHLY and CDR2 is FYNNEI. The CDR3 runs to 14 residues. V was cut by 2 bases and J by 2 bases, with 10 bases left in between.

This clone was counted once. V usage is TRBV11-3 and J usage is TRBJ2-3; perhaps TRBD1 as D (5 bases). The CDR3 extends over 15 amino acids. The germline gives CDR1 SGHNT, CDR2 YENEEA. The ends were cut back, 1 base at V and 3 bases at J, with 11 bases in the middle. CDR3 amino acids: CASSLGTSTTDTQYF. Written as DNA, the CDR3 is TGTGCCAGCAGCTTAGGGACATCTACTACAGATACGCAGTATTTT.